This passage covers 21 T cell receptor beta chains from one sample sequenced in a study of Ad26.COV2.S vaccination and SARS-CoV-2 variants. Treatment given: roughly 18 received Ad26.COV2.S at low or high dose, single or two shots; about 5 received placebo; per-sample allocation not given. Day 63 after the first vaccine or placebo injection was the time point for sampling. Sequenced by immunoSEQ multiplex PCR; TCRdb stores in-frame clones only, minus some. The sample includes under 550,000 clones, 90% of them seen just once. Sequenced material: peripheral blood, taken in a trial of Ad26.COV2.S vaccine versus placebo. The receptors here all came from a person aged 18-65 years who received the Ad26.COV2.S COVID-19 vaccine or a placebo.

The rearrangement links TRBV27 to TRBJ1-2; a possible D gene is TRBD1 (6 bases). Germline-derived CDR1 and CDR2 are MNHEY and SMNVEV (reference sequence). The CDR3 consists of 14 residues. V was shortened by 2 bases and J by 4 bases, with 11 bases between the two germline ends. The CDR3 spells CASSLVGGPYGYTF. As DNA, the CDR3 is TGTGCCAGCAGTTTAGTTGGGGGCCCCTATGGCTACACCTTC.

V usage is TRBV28 and J usage is TRBJ1-5; TRBD1 aligns across 8 bases. J lost 0 bases, V lost 6 bases, and 4 bases had no gene match. This CDR3 has 15 residues. The germline CDR1 and CDR2 sequences are MDHEN and SYDVKM. The CDR3 bases are TGTGCCAGCAGCTCCAGGGGGCTTAGCAATCAGCCCCAGCATTTT. This encodes CASSSRGLSNQPQHF.

The J gene is TRBJ1-1, the V gene TRBV29-1; D may be TRBD1 (5 bases). The germline V gene has CDR1 SQVTM and CDR2 ANQGSEA. This CDR3 region has 13 residues. Trimming took off 4 bases at V and 0 bases at J, with 9 bases between the two ends. CDR3 sequence (DNA): TGCAGCGTTGGTGACAGTCTGAACACTGAAGCTTTCTTT. This encodes CSVGDSLNTEAFF. The whole variable domain, remainder taken from reference TRBV29-1 and TRBJ1-1, is SAVISQKPSRDICQRGTSLTIQCQVDSQVTMMFWYRQQPGQSLTLIATANQGSEATYESGFVIDKFPISRPNLTFSTLTVSNMSPEDSSIYLCSVGDSLNTEAFFGQGTRLTVV.

The chain is built from TRBV30 and TRBJ2-7, with TRBD2 matching over 8 bases. The length of the CDR3 is 16 residues. Trimming removed 0 bases from V and 1 base from J; junction bases left unmatched: 8. Germline CDR1 and CDR2: GTSNPN and SVGIG (reference sequence). The CDR3 sequence: CAWSVRLAGKSYEQYF. The CDR3, as DNA: TGTGCCTGGAGTGTACGGCTAGCGGGCAAATCCTACGAGCAGTACTTC.

CDR3: CASSFQPSGYNEQFF. The CDR3 DNA reads as TGTGCCAGCAGTTTTCAGCCTAGCGGGTACAATGAGCAGTTCTTC. V and J are TRBV28 and TRBJ2-1; TRBD2 matches 8 bases. V shed 3 bases, J shed 4 bases, and the junction held 5 bases outside the gene matches. CDR1 and CDR2 from the germline V gene are MDHEN and SYDVKM. This CDR3 is 15 amino acids long.

The V gene is TRBV13, the J gene TRBJ2-1, with D unclear. The V and J ends lost 2 bases and 11 bases respectively, with 13 bases between them. The CDR3 spans 13 residues. CDR1 is PRHDT, CDR2 FYEKMQ, per germline (reference sequence). CDR3 residues: CASSLLAGAQQFF. CDR3 DNA: TGTGCCAGCAGCTTATTGGCAGGCGCCCAGCAGTTCTTC.

To note about this clone: Other DNA sequences in the sample encode the same CDR3. The chain employs TRBV4-2 and TRBJ1-5, with D tentatively TRBD1 (5 bases). The CDR3 loop spans 16 amino acids. Trimming stripped 0 bases from V and 3 bases from J, with 12 bases between. Germline CDR1 reads LGHNA; CDR2 reads YNFKEQ. DNA for the CDR3: TGTGCCAGCAGCCAAGAAAAAGGCAGGGTCAATCAGCCCCAGCATTTT. Amino acid sequence: CASSQEKGRVNQPQHF.

The gene calls are TRBV30 and TRBJ1-6; unclear D gene. The ends were cut back, 4 bases at V and 5 bases at J, with 21 bases in the middle. This CDR3 contains 17 residues. Germline CDR1 GTSNPN, CDR2 SVGIG (reference sequence). The DNA of the CDR3 is TGTGCCTGGATCCCCTACCAGATGACTGGAAATAATTCACCCCTCCACTTT. Translated: CAWIPYQMTGNNSPLHF.

This clone was seen just once. The chain carries TRBV19 and TRBJ1-5; D is ambiguous. V dropped 2 bases and J dropped 11 bases, with 7 bases sitting between them. Germline CDR1 is LNHDA and CDR2 is SQIVND (reference sequence). This CDR3 has 11 amino acids. The CDR3 bases are TGTGCCAGTAGTATACCGCCGTCCCAGCATTTT. Amino acids: CASSIPPSQHF.

V usage is TRBV5-1 and J usage is TRBJ2-2, with no clear D. The germline CDR1 and CDR2 sequences are SGHRS and YFSETQ. This CDR3 is 16 amino acids long. V lost 2 bases and J lost 0, with 11 bases in between. In nucleotides, the CDR3 is TGCGCCAGCAGCTTTAGTGAGCTTTCGAACACCGGGGAGCTGTTTTTT. Translated, it gives CASSFSELSNTGELFF.

The table lists this clone with a few counts. The rearrangement uses TRBV14 and TRBJ1-4; TRBD1 is a possible D gene (5 bases). CDR3 length: 15 amino acids. V dropped 4 bases and J dropped 8 bases, with 17 bases sitting between them. Germline CDR1 and CDR2: SGHDN and FVKESK. The CDR3 loop is CASSPKGGAGEKLFF. The CDR3, as DNA: TGTGCCAGCAGCCCGAAGGGAGGGGCCGGCGAAAAACTGTTTTTT.

The rearrangement links TRBV30 to TRBJ2-7, with TRBD2 identical over 11 bases. The V gene end was trimmed by 2 bases and the J gene end by 2 bases; junction bases not matched to a gene: 2. The CDR3 sequence is 14 residues long. Germline CDR1 reads GTSNPN; CDR2 reads SVGIG (reference sequence). CDR3 sequence: CAWSLAGGPYEQYF. CDR3 in DNA: TGTGCCTGGAGTTTAGCGGGAGGGCCCTACGAGCAGTACTTC.

The chain carries TRBV27 and TRBJ2-1; TRBD1 matches 7 bases. The germline gives CDR1 MNHEY, CDR2 SMNVEV (reference sequence). The CDR3 loop spans 13 amino acids. The trim removed 6 bases at V and 13 bases at J, leaving 12 bases unmatched. CDR3 in DNA: TGTGCCAGCAGCCCACCACAACACAGGGGTCAGTTCTTC. Translated, it gives CASSPPQHRGQFF.

This clone was seen once. The gene calls are TRBV9 and TRBJ1-4; D call uncertain. The CDR3 consists of 15 residues. Trimming removed 0 bases from V and 4 bases from J, with 10 bases in between. Germline V CDR1 and CDR2: SGDLS, YYNGEE. The CDR3 sequence: CASSVGVSFNEKLFF. CDR3 sequence (DNA): TGTGCCAGCAGCGTAGGGGTCAGCTTTAATGAAAAACTGTTTTTT.

J is TRBJ2-2 and V is TRBV15; 7 nucleotides align to TRBD2. The germline V gene has CDR1 LNHNV and CDR2 YYDKDF (reference sequence). CDR3 length: 14 residues. V trimming: 6 bases; J trimming: 4 bases; junction bases outside the gene matches: 5. In DNA, the CDR3 is TGTGCCACCAGTAAAGCGGGGCCCACCGGGGAGCTGTTTTTT. Its protein product is CATSKAGPTGELFF.

The rearrangement uses TRBV6-5 and TRBJ2-7, with 7 bases that match TRBD1. Germline V CDR1 and CDR2: MNHEY, SVGAGI. V trimming: 4 bases; J trimming: 5 bases; junction bases outside the gene matches: 11. The CDR3 is 15 amino acids. The CDR3 protein is CASSLQTGEFDEQYF. CDR3 sequence (DNA): TGTGCCAGCAGTTTACAAACAGGGGAATTTGACGAGCAGTACTTC.

V gene TRBV7-9 combines with J gene TRBJ2-1, with 13 bases lining up with TRBD2. V gave up 5 bases and J gave up 1 base; unmatched junction bases: 5. Per germline, CDR1 SEHNR and CDR2 FQNEAQ (reference sequence). The CDR3 loop spans 17 amino acids. The CDR3, as DNA: TGTGCCAGCAGCGGACTAGCGGGAGAGGGATCCTACAATGAGCAGTTCTTC. Protein sequence: CASSGLAGEGSYNEQFF.

V is TRBV18 and J is TRBJ2-7; D unresolved. Germline CDR1 and CDR2: KGHSH and LQKENI. V was clipped by 3 bases and J by 0 bases, with 12 bases between them. The length of the CDR3 is 15 residues. The CDR3 sequence: CASSPSLGNSYEQYF. The CDR3 bases are TGTGCCAGCTCACCCAGCCTGGGTAACTCCTACGAGCAGTACTTC.

This chain joins TRBV30 and TRBJ2-3; TRBD2 matches 9 bases. The CDR3 sequence is 13 residues long. CDR1 and CDR2 (germline): GTSNPN, SVGIG (reference sequence). The ends lost 8 bases at V and 4 bases at J; junction bases unmatched: 7. CDR3 sequence: CAREIAGADTQYF. In nucleotides, the CDR3 is TGTGCCCGCGAGATAGCGGGAGCAGATACGCAGTATTTT.

This rearrangement joins TRBV25-1 to TRBJ2-1, with 7 bases matching TRBD2. Looked up from germline, CDR1 is MGHDK and CDR2 is SYGVNS. Trimming at V came to 8 bases and at J to 6 bases, leaving 1 base not matched to a gene. This CDR3 region has 11 residues. The CDR3 DNA reads as TGTGCCAGCGGGAGGGGCAATGAGCAGTTCTTC. This gives the protein CASGRGNEQFF.

The J gene is TRBJ2-4, the V gene TRBV4-2; D is unclear. V was shortened by 4 bases and J by 5 bases, with 3 bases between the two germline ends. CDR3 length: 11 residues. Germline loops: CDR1 LGHNA, CDR2 YNFKEQ. In DNA, the CDR3 is TGTGCCAGCAGCCGAGAAAACATTCAGTACTTC. Its protein is CASSRENIQYF.